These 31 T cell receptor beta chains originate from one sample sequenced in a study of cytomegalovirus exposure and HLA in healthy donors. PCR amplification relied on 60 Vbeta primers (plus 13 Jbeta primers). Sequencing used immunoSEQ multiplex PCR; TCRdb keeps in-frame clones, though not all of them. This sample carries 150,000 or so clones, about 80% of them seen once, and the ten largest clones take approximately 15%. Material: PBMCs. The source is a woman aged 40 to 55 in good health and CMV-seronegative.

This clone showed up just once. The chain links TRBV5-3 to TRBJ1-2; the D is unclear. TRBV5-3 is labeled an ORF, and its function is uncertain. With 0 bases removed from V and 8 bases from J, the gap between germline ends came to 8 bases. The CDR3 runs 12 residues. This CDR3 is CARSLAARGYTF. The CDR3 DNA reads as TGTGCCAGAAGCTTGGCAGCGCGGGGCTACACCTTC.

This CDR3 is CASTSGDRGQDEQYF. The DNA for the CDR3 is TGTGCCAGTACCTCTGGGGACAGGGGGCAAGACGAGCAGTACTTC. The chain joins TRBV19 to TRBJ2-7, with 12 bases identical to TRBD1. The length of the CDR3 is 15 residues. Trimming removed 7 bases from V and 5 bases from J; junction bases left unmatched: 9. CDR1 LNHDA and CDR2 SQIVND come from the germline V gene (reference sequence).

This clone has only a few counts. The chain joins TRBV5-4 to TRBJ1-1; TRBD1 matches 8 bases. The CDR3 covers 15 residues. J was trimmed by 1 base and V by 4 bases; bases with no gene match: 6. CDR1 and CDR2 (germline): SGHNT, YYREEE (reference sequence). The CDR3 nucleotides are TGTGCCAGCAGCCCAGGGGGCCGGGGGAACACTGAAGCTTTCTTT. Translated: CASSPGGRGNTEAFF.

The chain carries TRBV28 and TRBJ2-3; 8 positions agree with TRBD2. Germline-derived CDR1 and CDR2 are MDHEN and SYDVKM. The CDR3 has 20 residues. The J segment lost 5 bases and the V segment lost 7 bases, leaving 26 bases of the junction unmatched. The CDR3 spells CASTTKSVAGTPGEIDTQYF. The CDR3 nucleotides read TGTGCCAGCACCACTAAGTCTGTAGCGGGAACACCCGGGGAAATAGATACGCAGTATTTT. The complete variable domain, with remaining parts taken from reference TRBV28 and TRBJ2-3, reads DVKVTQSSRYLVKRTGEKVFLECVQDMDHENMFWYRQDPGLGLRLIYFSYDVKMKEKGDIPEGYSVSREKKERFSLILESASTNQTSMYLCASTTKSVAGTPGEIDTQYFGPGTRLTVL.

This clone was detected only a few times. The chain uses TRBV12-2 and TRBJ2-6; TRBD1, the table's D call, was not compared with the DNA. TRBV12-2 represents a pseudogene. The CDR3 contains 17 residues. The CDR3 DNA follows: TGTGCAAGTCGCTTAGAGAACAGGGGCTCTGGGGCCAACGTCCTGACTTTC. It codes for CASRLENRGSGANVLTF.

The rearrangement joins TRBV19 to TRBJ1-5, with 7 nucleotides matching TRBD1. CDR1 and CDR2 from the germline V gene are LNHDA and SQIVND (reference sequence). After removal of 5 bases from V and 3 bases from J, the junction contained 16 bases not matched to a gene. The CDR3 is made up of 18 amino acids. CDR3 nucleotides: TGTGCCAGTAGTGCTCGTAGGACAGGCAAAGCCAACAATCAGCCCCAGCATTTT. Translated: CASSARRTGKANNQPQHF.

The CDR3 region is CASSPAFSTDTQYF. DNA for the CDR3: TGTGCCAGCTCACCAGCGTTCAGCACAGATACGCAGTATTTT. The chain uses TRBV18 and TRBJ2-3, with unresolved D. Germline assignment: CDR1 KGHSH and CDR2 LQKENI. V shed 2 bases and J shed 0 bases, with 6 bases lying between them. This CDR3 is built from 14 residues.

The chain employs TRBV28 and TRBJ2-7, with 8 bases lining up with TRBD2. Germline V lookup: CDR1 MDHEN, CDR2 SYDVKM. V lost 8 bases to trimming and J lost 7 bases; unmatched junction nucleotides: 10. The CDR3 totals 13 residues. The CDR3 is CASGGAGVEEQYF. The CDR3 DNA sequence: TGTGCCAGCGGAGGAGCGGGAGTGGAAGAGCAGTACTTC.

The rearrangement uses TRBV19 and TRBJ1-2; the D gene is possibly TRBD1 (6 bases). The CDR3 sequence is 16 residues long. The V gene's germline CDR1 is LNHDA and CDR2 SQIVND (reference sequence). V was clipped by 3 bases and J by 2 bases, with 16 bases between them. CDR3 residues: CASSIGNRQANYGYTF. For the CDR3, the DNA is TGTGCCAGTAGTATCGGAAACCGACAGGCCAACTATGGCTACACCTTC.

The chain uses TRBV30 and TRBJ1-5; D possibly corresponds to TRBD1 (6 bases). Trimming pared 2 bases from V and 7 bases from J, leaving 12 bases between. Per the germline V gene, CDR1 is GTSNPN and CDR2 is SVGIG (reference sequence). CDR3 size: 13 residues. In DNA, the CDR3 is TGTGCCTGGAGTTCAGGGGAAAACCAGCCCCAGCATTTT. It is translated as CAWSSGENQPQHF.

As DNA, the CDR3 is TGTGCCAGTACCTCTTTCGGTTCCGGGGAGCTGTTTTTT. The encoded protein is CASTSFGSGELFF. This sequence joins TRBV19 and TRBJ2-2; the D is unclear. The germline gives CDR1 LNHDA, CDR2 SQIVND (reference sequence). Trimming took 7 bases from V and 6 from J, leaving 12 bases between them. The CDR3 has 13 residues.

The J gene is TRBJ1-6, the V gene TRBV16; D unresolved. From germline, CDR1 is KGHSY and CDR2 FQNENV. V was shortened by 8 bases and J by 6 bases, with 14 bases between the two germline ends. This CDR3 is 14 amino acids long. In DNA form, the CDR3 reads TGTGCCAGCCCTGGAGGCGGCCTTAATTCACCCCTCCACTTT. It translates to CASPGGGLNSPLHF.

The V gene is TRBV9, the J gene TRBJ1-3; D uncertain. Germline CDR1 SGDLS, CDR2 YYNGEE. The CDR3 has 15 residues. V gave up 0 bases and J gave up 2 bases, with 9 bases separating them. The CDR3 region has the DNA TGTGCCAGCAGCGTAGACCAGGTTACTGGAAACACCATATATTTT. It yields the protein CASSVDQVTGNTIYF.

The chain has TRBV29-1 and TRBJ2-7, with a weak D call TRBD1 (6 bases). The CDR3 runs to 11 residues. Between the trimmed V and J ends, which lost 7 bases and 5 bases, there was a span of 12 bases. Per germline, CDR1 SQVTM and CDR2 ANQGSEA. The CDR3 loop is CSAEGQHEQYF. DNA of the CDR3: TGCAGCGCCGAGGGACAACACGAGCAGTACTTC.

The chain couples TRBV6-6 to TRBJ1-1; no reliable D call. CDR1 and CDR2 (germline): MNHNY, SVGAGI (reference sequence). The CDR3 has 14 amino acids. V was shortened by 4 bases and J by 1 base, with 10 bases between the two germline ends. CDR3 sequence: CASSSPPGNTEAFF. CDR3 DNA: TGTGCCAGCAGTTCCCCTCCAGGGAACACTGAAGCTTTCTTT.

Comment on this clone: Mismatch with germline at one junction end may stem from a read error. DNA of the CDR3: TGCGCCAGCAGCAAAGAGGGGTCCTCTGGGGCCAACGGCCTGACTTTC. Protein product: CASSKEGSSGANGLTF. This sequence joins TRBV4-3 and TRBJ2-6; D assignment may be TRBD1 or TRBD2 (5 bases each). The CDR3 length is 16 residues. The V gene's germline CDR1 is LGHNA and CDR2 YSLEER.

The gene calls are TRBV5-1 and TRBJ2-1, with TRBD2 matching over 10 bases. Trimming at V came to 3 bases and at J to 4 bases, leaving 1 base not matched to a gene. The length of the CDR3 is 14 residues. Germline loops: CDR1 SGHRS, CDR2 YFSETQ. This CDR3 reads CASSSSGSYNEQFF. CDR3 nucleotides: TGCGCCAGCAGCTCTAGCGGGAGTTACAATGAGCAGTTCTTC.

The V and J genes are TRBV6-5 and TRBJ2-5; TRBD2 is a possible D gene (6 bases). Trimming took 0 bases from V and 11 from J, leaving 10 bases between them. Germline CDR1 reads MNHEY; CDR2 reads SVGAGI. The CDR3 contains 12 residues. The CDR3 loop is CASSYSPGEQYF. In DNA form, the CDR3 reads TGTGCCAGCAGTTACTCCCCGGGAGAGCAGTACTTC.

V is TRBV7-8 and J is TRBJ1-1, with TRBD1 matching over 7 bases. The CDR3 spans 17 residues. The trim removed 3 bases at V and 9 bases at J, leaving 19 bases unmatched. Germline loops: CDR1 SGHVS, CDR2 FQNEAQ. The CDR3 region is CASSLKFTGVANDKAFF. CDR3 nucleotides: TGTGCCAGCAGCTTGAAGTTCACAGGGGTAGCAAACGACAAAGCTTTCTTT. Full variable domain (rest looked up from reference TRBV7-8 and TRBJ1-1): GAGVSQSPRYKVAKRGQDVALRCDPISGHVSLFWYQQALGQGPEFLTYFQNEAQLDKSGLPSDRFFAERPEGSVSTLKIQRTQQEDSAVYLCASSLKFTGVANDKAFFGQGTRLTVV.

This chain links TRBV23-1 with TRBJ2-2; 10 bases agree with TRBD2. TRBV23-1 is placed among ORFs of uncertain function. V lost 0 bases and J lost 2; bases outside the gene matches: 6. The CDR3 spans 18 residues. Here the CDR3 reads CASSQSGGTSENTGELFF. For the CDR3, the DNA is TGCGCCAGCAGTCAATCGGGGGGGACTAGCGAAAACACCGGGGAGCTGTTTTTT.

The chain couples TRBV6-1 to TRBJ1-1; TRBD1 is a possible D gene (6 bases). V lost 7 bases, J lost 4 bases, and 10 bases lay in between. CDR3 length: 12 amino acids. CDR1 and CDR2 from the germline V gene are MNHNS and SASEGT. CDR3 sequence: CASNRVGTEAFF. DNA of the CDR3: TGTGCCAGCAACAGGGTCGGCACTGAAGCTTTCTTT.

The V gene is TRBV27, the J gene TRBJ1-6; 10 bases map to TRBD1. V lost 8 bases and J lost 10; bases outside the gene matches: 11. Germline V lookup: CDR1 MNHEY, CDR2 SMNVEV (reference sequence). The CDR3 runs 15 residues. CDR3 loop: CASCGQGGLQSPLHF. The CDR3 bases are TGTGCCAGCTGCGGACAGGGGGGTTTACAATCACCCCTCCACTTT.

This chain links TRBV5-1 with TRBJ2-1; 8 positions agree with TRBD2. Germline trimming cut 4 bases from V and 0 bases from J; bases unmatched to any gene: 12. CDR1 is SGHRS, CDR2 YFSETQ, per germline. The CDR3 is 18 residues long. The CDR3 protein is CASSPVPGLVGSYNEQFF. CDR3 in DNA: TGCGCCAGCAGCCCCGTCCCGGGACTAGTAGGCTCCTACAATGAGCAGTTCTTC.

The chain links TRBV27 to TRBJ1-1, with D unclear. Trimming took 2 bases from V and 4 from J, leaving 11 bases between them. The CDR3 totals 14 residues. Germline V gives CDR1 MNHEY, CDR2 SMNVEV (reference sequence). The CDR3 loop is CASSLAPQSTEAFF. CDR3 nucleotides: TGTGCCAGCAGTTTAGCCCCACAGAGCACTGAAGCTTTCTTT.

The CDR3 loop reads CASSPGPRDAKNIQYF. The CDR3 DNA reads as TGTGCCAGCAGTCCCGGTCCCAGGGATGCCAAAAACATTCAGTACTTC. The chain carries TRBV7-2 and TRBJ2-4; D is possibly TRBD1 (5 bases). CDR1 and CDR2 from the germline V gene are SGHTA and FQGNSA. The CDR3 contains 16 residues. V lost 6 bases, J lost 1 base, and 16 bases lay in between.

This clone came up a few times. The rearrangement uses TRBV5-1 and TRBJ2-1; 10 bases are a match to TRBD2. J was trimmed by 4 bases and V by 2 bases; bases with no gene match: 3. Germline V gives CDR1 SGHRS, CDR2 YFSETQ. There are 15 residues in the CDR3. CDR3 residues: CASSLVAGGYNEQFF. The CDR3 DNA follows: TGCGCCAGCAGCTTAGTAGCGGGGGGATACAATGAGCAGTTCTTC.

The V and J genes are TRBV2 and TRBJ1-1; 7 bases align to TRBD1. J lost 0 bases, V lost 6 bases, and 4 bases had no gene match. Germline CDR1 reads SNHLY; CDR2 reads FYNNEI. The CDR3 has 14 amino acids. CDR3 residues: CASSGGQMNTEAFF. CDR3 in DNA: TGTGCCAGCAGCGGGGGACAGATGAACACTGAAGCTTTCTTT.

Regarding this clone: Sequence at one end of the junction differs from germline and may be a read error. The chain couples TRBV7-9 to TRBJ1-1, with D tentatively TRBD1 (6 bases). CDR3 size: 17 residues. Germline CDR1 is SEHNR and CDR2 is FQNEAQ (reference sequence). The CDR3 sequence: CSSREKGVWGVNTEAFF. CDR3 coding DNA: TGTTCCAGTAGAGAGAAGGGGGTTTGGGGAGTGAACACTGAAGCTTTCTTT.

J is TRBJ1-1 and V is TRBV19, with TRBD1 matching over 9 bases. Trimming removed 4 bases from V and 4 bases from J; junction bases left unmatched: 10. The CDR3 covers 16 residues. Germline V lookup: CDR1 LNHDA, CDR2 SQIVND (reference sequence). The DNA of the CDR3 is TGTGCCAGTAGTACCCAGGGACAGGGATTGGGCACTGAAGCTTTCTTT. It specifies CASSTQGQGLGTEAFF.

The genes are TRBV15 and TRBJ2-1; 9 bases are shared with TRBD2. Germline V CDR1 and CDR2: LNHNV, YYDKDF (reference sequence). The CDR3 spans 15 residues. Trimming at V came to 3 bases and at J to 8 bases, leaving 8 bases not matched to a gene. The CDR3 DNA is TGTGCCACCAGCAGCCGGATTAGCGGGAGTTATGAGCAGTTCTTC. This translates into CATSSRISGSYEQFF.

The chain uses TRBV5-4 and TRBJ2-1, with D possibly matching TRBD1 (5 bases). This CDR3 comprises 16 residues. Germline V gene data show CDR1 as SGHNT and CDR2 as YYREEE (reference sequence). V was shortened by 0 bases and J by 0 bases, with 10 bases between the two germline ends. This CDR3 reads CASSLARVLSYNEQFF. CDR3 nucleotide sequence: TGTGCCAGCAGCTTGGCCAGGGTTCTCTCCTACAATGAGCAGTTCTTC. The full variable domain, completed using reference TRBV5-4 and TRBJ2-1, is ETGVTQSPTHLIKTRGQQVTLRCSSQSGHNTVSWYQQALGQGPQFIFQYYREEENGRGNFPPRFSGLQFPNYSSELNVNALELDDSALYLCASSLARVLSYNEQFFGPGTRLTVL.